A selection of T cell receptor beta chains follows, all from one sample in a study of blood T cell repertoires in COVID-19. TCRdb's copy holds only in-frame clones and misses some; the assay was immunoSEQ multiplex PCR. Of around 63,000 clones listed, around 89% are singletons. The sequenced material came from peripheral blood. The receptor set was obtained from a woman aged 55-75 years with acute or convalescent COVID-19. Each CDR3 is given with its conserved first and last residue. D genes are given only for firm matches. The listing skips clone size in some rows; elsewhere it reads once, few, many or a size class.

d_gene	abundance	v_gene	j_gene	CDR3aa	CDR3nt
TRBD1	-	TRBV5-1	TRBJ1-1	CASSSWGTGEGAFF	TGCGCCAGCAGCTCTTGGGGGACAGGGGAGGGAGCTTTCTTT
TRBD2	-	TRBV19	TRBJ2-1	CASSMTSGIQAYNEQFF	TGTGCCAGTAGTATGACTAGCGGGATACAGGCCTACAATGAGCAGTTCTTC
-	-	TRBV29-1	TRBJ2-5	CSTLRGQETQYF	TGCAGCACACTCCGGGGTCAAGAGACCCAGTACTTC
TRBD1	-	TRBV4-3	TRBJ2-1	CASSQDRGTGVMGNEQFF	TGCGCCAGCAGCCAAGATCGAGGAACAGGGGTCATGGGGAATGAGCAGTTCTTC
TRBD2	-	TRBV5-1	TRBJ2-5	CASRETSVQETQYF	TGCGCCAGCAGGGAGACTAGCGTCCAAGAGACCCAGTACTTC
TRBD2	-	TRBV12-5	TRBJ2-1	CASGSRLAGGHNEQFF	TGTGCTAGTGGTTCTCGACTAGCGGGAGGGCACAATGAGCAGTTCTTC
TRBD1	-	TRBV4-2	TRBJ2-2	CASSQGTGSGENAGELFF	TGTGCCAGCAGCCAGGGGACAGGGAGTGGGGAAAACGCCGGGGAGCTGTTTTTT
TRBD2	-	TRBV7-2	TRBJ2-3	CASSESGTSGNTQYF	TGTGCCAGCAGCGAATCTGGGACTAGCGGCAATACGCAGTATTTT
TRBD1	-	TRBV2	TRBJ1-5	CASSEARTGNQPQHF	TGTGCCAGCAGTGAAGCCAGGACAGGGAATCAGCCCCAGCATTTT
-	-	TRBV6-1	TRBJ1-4	CASSESLLTTNEKLFF	TGTGCCAGCAGTGAAAGCTTACTGACAACTAATGAAAAACTGTTTTTT
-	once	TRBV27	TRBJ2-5	CASSIWTRKETQYF	TGTGCCAGCAGTATATGGACAAGAAAAGAGACCCAGTACTTC
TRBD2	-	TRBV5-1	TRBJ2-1	CASSPTSGSSSYNEQFF	TGCGCCAGCAGCCCGACTAGCGGGTCTAGCTCCTACAATGAGCAGTTCTTC
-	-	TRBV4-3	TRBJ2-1	CASSQGQGSYNEQFF	TGCGCCAGCAGCCAAGGGCAGGGCTCCTACAATGAGCAGTTCTTC
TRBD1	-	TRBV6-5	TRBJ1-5	CASNMRGQGGQPQHF	TGTGCCAGCAACATGAGGGGACAGGGGGGCCAGCCCCAGCATTTT
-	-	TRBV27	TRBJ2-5	CASSSRGGETQYF	TGTGCCAGCAGTTCGCGCGGCGGGGAGACCCAGTACTTC
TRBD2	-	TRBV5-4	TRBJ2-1	CASSPFSGSNNEQFF	TGTGCCAGCAGCCCCTTCAGCGGGAGTAACAATGAGCAGTTCTTC
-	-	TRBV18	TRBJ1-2	CASSHSDGYTF	TGTGCCAGCTCACACTCGGATGGCTACACCTTC
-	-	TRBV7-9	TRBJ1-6	CASSIQNSPLHF	TGTGCCAGCAGCATACAGAATTCACCCCTCCACTTT
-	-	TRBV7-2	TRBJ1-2	CASSLEVWDTNYGYTF	TGTGCCAGCAGCTTAGAAGTTTGGGACACTAACTATGGCTACACCTTC
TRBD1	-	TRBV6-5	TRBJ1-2	CASTTGANYGYTF	TGTGCCAGTACTACAGGGGCTAACTATGGCTACACCTTC
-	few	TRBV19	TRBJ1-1	CASGAGQRMNTEAFF	TGTGCCAGTGGGGCAGGACAGCGCATGAACACTGAAGCTTTCTTT
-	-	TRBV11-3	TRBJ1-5	CASSTHRAKHF	TGTGCCAGCAGCACACACAGGGCCAAGCATTTT
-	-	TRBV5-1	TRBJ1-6	CASSLAGFNNSPLHF	TGCGCCAGCAGCTTGGCAGGGTTCAATAATTCACCCCTCCACTTT
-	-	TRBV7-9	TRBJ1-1	CASSSLRDGLSEAFF	TGTGCCAGCAGCTCACTGAGGGACGGACTATCTGAAGCTTTCTTT
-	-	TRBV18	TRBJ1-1	CASSVGGARNTEAFF	TGTGCCAGCTCAGTAGGGGGGGCGAGGAACACTGAAGCTTTCTTT
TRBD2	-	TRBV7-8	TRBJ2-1	CASSLAGLAGGDEQFF	TGTGCCAGCAGCTTAGCGGGACTAGCGGGGGGGGATGAGCAGTTCTTC
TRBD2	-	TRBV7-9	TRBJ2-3	CASSQSGGRSRDTQYF	TGTGCCAGCAGCCAGAGCGGGGGCCGCTCGAGGGATACGCAGTATTTT
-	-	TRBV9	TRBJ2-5	CASSVGGVQETQYF	TGTGCCAGCAGCGTAGGCGGGGTGCAAGAGACCCAGTACTTC
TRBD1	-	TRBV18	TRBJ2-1	CASSLDRSSGAVNNEQFF	TGTGCCAGCTCACTGGACAGGTCGTCCGGAGCCGTTAACAATGAGCAGTTCTTC
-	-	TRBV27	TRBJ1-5	CASSLGHVNQPQHF	TGTGCCAGCAGTCTAGGACACGTCAATCAGCCCCAGCATTTT
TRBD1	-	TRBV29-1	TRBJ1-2	CSVGQGARGGYTF	TGCAGCGTTGGACAGGGGGCGCGGGGTGGCTACACCTTC
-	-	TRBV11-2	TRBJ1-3	CASSFLDKISGNTIYF	TGTGCCAGCAGCTTCCTGGACAAAATCTCTGGAAACACCATATATTTT
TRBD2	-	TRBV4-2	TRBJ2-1	CASSQVASGGRSYNEQFF	TGTGCCAGCAGCCAAGTGGCTAGCGGGGGCCGATCCTACAATGAGCAGTTCTTC
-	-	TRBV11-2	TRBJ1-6	CASSQSPGGPLHF	TGTGCCAGCAGCCAGAGCCCGGGGGGACCCCTCCACTTT
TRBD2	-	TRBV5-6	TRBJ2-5	CASSLVLAGGQETQYF	TGTGCCAGCAGCTTGGTGTTAGCGGGGGGCCAAGAGACCCAGTACTTC
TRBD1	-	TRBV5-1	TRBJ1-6	CASRKDRATSPLHF	TGCGCCAGCAGGAAGGACAGGGCAACGTCACCCCTCCACTTT
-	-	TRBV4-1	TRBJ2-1	CASSHVMGPTYNEQFF	TGCGCCAGCAGCCACGTGATGGGGCCCACCTACAATGAGCAGTTCTTC
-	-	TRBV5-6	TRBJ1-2	CASSLVGGANYGYTF	TGTGCCAGCAGCTTGGTAGGGGGGGCGAACTATGGCTACACCTTC
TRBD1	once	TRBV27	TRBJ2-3	CASRKKGTGGSQTNTDTQYF	TGTGCCAGCAGGAAAAAAGGGACAGGGGGTTCCCAAACAAACACAGATACGCAGTATTTT
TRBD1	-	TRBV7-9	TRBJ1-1	CASSETGSTEAFF	TGTGCCAGCAGCGAGACAGGGAGCACTGAAGCTTTCTTT
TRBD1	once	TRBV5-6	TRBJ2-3	CASSSWTGGRTDTQYF	TGTGCCAGCAGCTCGTGGACAGGGGGCCGTACAGATACGCAGTATTTT
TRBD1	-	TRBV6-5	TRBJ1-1	CASIGDRTLNTEAFF	TGTGCCAGCATAGGGGACAGAACCCTGAACACTGAAGCTTTCTTT
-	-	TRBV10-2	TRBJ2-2	CASSLGPGTGELFF	TGCGCCAGCAGTTTGGGCCCGGGGACCGGGGAGCTGTTTTTT
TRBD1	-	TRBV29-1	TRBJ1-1	CSVERDRATEAFF	TGCAGCGTTGAGAGGGACAGGGCCACTGAAGCTTTCTTT
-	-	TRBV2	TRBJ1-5	CASSVLDQPQHF	TGTGCCAGCAGTGTGTTAGATCAGCCCCAGCATTTT
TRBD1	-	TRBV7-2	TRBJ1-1	CASSPGQGTMNTEAFF	TGTGCCAGCAGCCCAGGACAGGGGACGATGAACACTGAAGCTTTCTTT
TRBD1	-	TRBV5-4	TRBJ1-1	CASSPGGRDTEAFF	TGTGCCAGCAGCCCAGGGGGGCGCGACACTGAAGCTTTCTTT
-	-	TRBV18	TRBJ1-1	CASSPGLNTEAFF	TGTGCCAGCTCACCAGGGCTAAACACTGAAGCTTTCTTT
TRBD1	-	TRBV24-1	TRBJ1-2	CATSDLKGQDCYTF	TGTGCCACCAGTGATTTGAAAGGACAGGACTGCTACACCTTC
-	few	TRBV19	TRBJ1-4	CASRTGWLSNEKLFF	TGTGCCAGCCGAACAGGGTGGCTGAGTAATGAAAAACTGTTTTTT
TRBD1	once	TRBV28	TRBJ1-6	CASSPGTDSGSPLHF	TGTGCCAGCAGCCCGGGGACAGACTCAGGTTCACCCCTCCACTTT
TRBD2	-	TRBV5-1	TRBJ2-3	CASSSLAGGVSDTQYF	TGCGCCAGCAGCTCCCTCGCGGGGGGGGTGTCAGATACGCAGTATTTT